The 15 T cell receptor beta chains below come from one sample, sequenced in a study of identifying expanded T cells in peripheral blood. The repertoire was sequenced with immunoSEQ multiplex PCR; TCRdb's copy has only in-frame clones and lacks some. The data show 45,000 to 75,000 clones, about 85% seen once. Sequencing was performed on blood. The receptors derive from a person aged 18 to 75 in good health.

The chain employs TRBV6-6 and TRBJ2-7; possibly TRBD2 for D (7 bases). This CDR3 region has 16 residues. V was trimmed by 5 bases and J by 0 bases, leaving 17 bases between them. Per germline, CDR1 MNHNY and CDR2 SVGAGI (reference sequence). The CDR3 loop reads CASSPRGRGPSYEQYF. In DNA, the CDR3 is TGTGCCAGCAGTCCGCGGGGGCGGGGGCCCTCCTACGAGCAGTACTTC.

This chain links TRBV19 with TRBJ1-2; 12 positions match TRBD1. The CDR3 covers 16 residues. Germline V gives CDR1 LNHDA, CDR2 SQIVND (reference sequence). V trimming: 7 bases; J trimming: 4 bases; junction bases outside the gene matches: 10. The CDR3 spells CASTGTGGASSYGYTF. CDR3 sequence (DNA): TGTGCCAGTACCGGGACAGGGGGCGCCTCTTCCTATGGCTACACCTTC. Filled out from reference TRBV19 and TRBJ1-2, the complete variable domain reads DGGITQSPKYLFRKEGQNVTLSCEQNLNHDAMYWYRQDPGQGLRLIYYSQIVNDFQKGDIAEGYSVSREKKESFPLTVTSAQKNPTAFYLCASTGTGGASSYGYTFGSGTRLTVV.

The CDR3 sequence: CASTRTGGSTDTQYF. CDR3 nucleotides: TGCGCCAGTACTCGGACAGGGGGTAGCACAGATACGCAGTATTTT. This chain links TRBV5-1 with TRBJ2-3; 10 bases fit TRBD1. The germline V gene has CDR1 SGHRS and CDR2 YFSETQ. Trimming took 8 bases from V and 0 from J; bases not matched to a gene: 6. The CDR3 has 15 residues.

The chain employs TRBV20-1 and TRBJ2-5; D is ambiguous. Trimming took 5 bases from V and 9 from J, leaving 13 bases between them. The CDR3 sequence is 11 residues long. The V gene's germline CDR1 is DFQATT and CDR2 SNEGSKA (reference sequence). The CDR3 sequence is CSALRTNAQYF. The CDR3 DNA reads as TGCAGTGCTCTAAGGACGAACGCCCAGTACTTC.

The genes are TRBV2 and TRBJ2-1; TRBD2 matches at 14 bases. The CDR3 covers 15 residues. CDR1 SNHLY and CDR2 FYNNEI come from the germline V gene. After removal of 6 bases from V and 6 bases from J, the junction contained 4 bases not matched to a gene. CDR3 sequence (DNA): TGTGCCAGCAGAGGGGGACTAGCGGGGGTCAATGAGCAGTTCTTC. Residues: CASRGGLAGVNEQFF.

CDR3 coding DNA: TGCAGCGTTGTCACAGGGCCTTGGGAGCAGTACTTC. Its protein product is CSVVTGPWEQYF. The genes are TRBV29-1 and TRBJ2-5, with D maybe TRBD1 (6 bases). Per germline, CDR1 SQVTM and CDR2 ANQGSEA. This CDR3 has 12 residues. V lost 4 bases and J lost 11, with 17 bases in between.

CDR3 nucleotide sequence: TGTGCCTGGAGTACTAAGAAGGGCGGCTACACCTTC. Its translation: CAWSTKKGGYTF. The chain joins TRBV30 to TRBJ1-2, with D unclear. This CDR3 has 12 amino acids. The ends were cut back, 2 bases at V and 8 bases at J, with 12 bases in the middle. Germline CDR1 is GTSNPN and CDR2 is SVGIG (reference sequence).

This sequence joins TRBV19 and TRBJ2-3; 13 bases agree with TRBD2. Germline V gene lookup returns CDR1 LNHDA and CDR2 SQIVND (reference sequence). Trimming took 4 bases from V and 4 from J; bases not matched to a gene: 8. CDR3 length equals 17 residues. The CDR3 reads CASSTRTSGRAADTQYF. Here the CDR3 DNA reads TGTGCCAGTAGTACCCGTACTAGCGGGAGGGCCGCAGATACGCAGTATTTT.

The chain links TRBV15 to TRBJ1-1; D uncertain. Germline CDR1 and CDR2: LNHNV and YYDKDF (reference sequence). V was trimmed by 0 bases and J by 0 bases, leaving 8 bases between them. The CDR3 is 15 amino acids. This CDR3 is CATSRDRYMNTEAFF. The CDR3 DNA reads as TGTGCCACCAGCAGAGATAGGTACATGAACACTGAAGCTTTCTTT.

V usage is TRBV18 and J usage is TRBJ1-1; D is unclear. CDR1 KGHSH and CDR2 LQKENI come from the germline V gene. V dropped 5 bases and J dropped 0 bases, with 10 bases sitting between them. This CDR3 is 14 amino acids long. CDR3 sequence reads: CASSIPGMNTEAFF. The CDR3 bases are TGTGCCAGCTCAATCCCGGGGATGAACACTGAAGCTTTCTTT.

The DNA for the CDR3 is TGCGCCAGCAGACAGGGGGCGCGGAGTGAAAAACTGTTTTTT. Amino acids: CASRQGARSEKLFF. This chain uses TRBV5-1 with TRBJ1-4; TRBD1 agrees at 9 bases. The CDR3 is 14 amino acids. V lost 5 bases, J lost 7 bases, and 6 bases stayed unmatched. Looked up from germline, CDR1 is SGHRS and CDR2 is YFSETQ.

The chain carries TRBV7-3 and TRBJ2-3, with 8 bases lining up with TRBD2. The trim removed 5 bases at V and 2 bases at J, leaving 6 bases unmatched. The CDR3 runs to 15 residues. Per the germline V gene, CDR1 is SGHTA and CDR2 is FQGTGA. CDR3 nucleotides: TGTGCCAGCAGCCCTGGACTAGCAGTCACAGATACGCAGTATTTT. Translation: CASSPGLAVTDTQYF.

This chain joins TRBV30 and TRBJ1-2, with 7 positions matching TRBD1. With 3 bases clipped from V and 4 bases from J, the junction kept 14 bases outside the gene matches. The germline V gene has CDR1 GTSNPN and CDR2 SVGIG (reference sequence). The CDR3 consists of 16 residues. The CDR3 coding sequence is TGTGCCTGGAGAAACTCCAGGCAGGGGGTGGTCTATGGCTACACCTTC. This sequence encodes CAWRNSRQGVVYGYTF.

A few counts support this clone. The chain has TRBV2 and TRBJ1-5; D perhaps matches TRBD1 (6 bases). The CDR3 length is 15 residues. The V gene lost 3 bases and the J gene lost 0 bases, with 9 bases spanning the gap. Germline CDR1 and CDR2: SNHLY and FYNNEI. CDR3 loop: CASSEQGNSNQPQHF. Here the CDR3 DNA reads TGTGCCAGCAGTGAGCAGGGGAATAGCAATCAGCCCCAGCATTTT.

The chain joins TRBV19 to TRBJ1-2; the match to TRBD1 covers 8 bases. Germline CDR1 is LNHDA and CDR2 is SQIVND (reference sequence). Trimming cost V 6 bases and J 4 bases; bases outside gene matches: 19. The CDR3 is 18 amino acids. The CDR3 reads CASRGDRGRRPPPYGYTF. The CDR3 DNA reads as TGTGCCAGTAGGGGTGACAGGGGACGACGTCCTCCTCCCTATGGCTACACCTTC. Using reference TRBV19 and TRBJ1-2 for the parts outside the CDR3, the full variable domain is DGGITQSPKYLFRKEGQNVTLSCEQNLNHDAMYWYRQDPGQGLRLIYYSQIVNDFQKGDIAEGYSVSREKKESFPLTVTSAQKNPTAFYLCASRGDRGRRPPPYGYTFGSGTRLTVV.